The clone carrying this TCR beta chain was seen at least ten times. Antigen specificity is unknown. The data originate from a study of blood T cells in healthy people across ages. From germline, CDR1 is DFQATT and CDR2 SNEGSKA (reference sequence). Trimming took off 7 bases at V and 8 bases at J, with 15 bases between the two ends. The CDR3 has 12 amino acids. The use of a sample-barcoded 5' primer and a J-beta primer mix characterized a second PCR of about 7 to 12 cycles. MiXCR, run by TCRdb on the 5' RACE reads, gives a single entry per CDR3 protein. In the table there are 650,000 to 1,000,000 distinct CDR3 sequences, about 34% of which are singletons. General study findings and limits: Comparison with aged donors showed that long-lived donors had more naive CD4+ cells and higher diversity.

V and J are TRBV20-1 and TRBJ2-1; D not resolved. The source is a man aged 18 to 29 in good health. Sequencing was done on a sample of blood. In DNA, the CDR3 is TGCAGTGTTCCGTCTGGGGTGGATGAGCAGTTCTTC. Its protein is CSVPSGVDEQFF.